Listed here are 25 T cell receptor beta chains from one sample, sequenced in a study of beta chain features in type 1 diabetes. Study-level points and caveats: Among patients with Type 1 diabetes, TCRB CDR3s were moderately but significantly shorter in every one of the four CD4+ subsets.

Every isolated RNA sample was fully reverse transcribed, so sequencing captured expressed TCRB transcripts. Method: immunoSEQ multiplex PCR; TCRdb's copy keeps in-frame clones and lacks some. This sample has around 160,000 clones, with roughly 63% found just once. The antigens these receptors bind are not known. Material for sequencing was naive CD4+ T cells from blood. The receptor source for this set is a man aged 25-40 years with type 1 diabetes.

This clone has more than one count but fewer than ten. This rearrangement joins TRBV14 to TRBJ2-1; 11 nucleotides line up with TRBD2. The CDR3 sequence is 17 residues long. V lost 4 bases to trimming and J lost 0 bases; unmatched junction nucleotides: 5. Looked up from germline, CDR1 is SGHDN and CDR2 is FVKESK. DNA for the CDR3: TGTGCCAGCAGCCGTGGGGGACTAGCGGACTCCTACAATGAGCAGTTCTTC. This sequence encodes CASSRGGLADSYNEQFF.

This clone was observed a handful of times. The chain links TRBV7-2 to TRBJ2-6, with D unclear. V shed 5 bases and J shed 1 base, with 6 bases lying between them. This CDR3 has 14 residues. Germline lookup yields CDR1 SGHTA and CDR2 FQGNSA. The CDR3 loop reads CASSGESGANVLTF. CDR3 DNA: TGTGCCAGCAGCGGGGAATCTGGGGCCAACGTCCTGACTTTC.

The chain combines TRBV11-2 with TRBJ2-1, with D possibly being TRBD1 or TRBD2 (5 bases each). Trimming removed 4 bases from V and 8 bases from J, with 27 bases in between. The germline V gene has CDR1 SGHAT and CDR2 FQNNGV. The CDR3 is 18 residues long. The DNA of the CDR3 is TGTGCCAGCAGCTCCTTAAGTATCGCTAGCAGGGCCCCGGATGAGCAGTTCTTC. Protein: CASSSLSIASRAPDEQFF.

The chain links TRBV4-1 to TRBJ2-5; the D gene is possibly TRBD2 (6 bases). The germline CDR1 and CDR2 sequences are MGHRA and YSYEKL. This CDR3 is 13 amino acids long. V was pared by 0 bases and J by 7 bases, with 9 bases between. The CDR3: CASSQDYGGTQYF. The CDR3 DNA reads TGCGCCAGCAGCCAAGACTACGGGGGGACCCAGTACTTC.

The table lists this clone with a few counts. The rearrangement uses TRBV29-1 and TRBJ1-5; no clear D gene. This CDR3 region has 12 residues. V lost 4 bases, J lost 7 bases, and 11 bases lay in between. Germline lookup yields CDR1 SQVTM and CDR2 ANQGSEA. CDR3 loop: CSVGTVGQPQHF. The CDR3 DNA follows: TGCAGCGTTGGGACTGTCGGACAGCCCCAGCATTTT.

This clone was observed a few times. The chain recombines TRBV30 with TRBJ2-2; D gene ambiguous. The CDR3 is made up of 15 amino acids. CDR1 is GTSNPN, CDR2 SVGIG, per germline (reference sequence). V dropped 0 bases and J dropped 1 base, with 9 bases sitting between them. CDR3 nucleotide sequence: TGTGCCTGGAGTGTATACTCAGGGAACACCGGGGAGCTGTTTTTT. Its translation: CAWSVYSGNTGELFF.

CDR3 region: CASKMTSSTDTQYF. The CDR3 nucleotides are TGTGCCAGCAAGATGACATCCTCCACAGATACGCAGTATTTT. The gene calls are TRBV27 and TRBJ2-3; no clear D. The CDR3 has 14 amino acids. Germline V gene data show CDR1 as MNHEY and CDR2 as SMNVEV (reference sequence). The V end was cut by 7 bases, the J end by 2 bases, with 13 bases between.

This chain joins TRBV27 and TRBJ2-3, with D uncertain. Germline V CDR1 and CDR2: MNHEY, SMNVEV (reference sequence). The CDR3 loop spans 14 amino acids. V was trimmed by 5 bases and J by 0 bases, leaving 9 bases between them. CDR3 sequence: CASSRPKSTDTQYF. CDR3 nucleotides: TGTGCCAGCAGTAGACCGAAGAGCACAGATACGCAGTATTTT.

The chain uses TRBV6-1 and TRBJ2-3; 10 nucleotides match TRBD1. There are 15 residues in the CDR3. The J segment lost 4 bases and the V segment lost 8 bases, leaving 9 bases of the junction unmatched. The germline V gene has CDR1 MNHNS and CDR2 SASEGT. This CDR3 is CASGRQGAGADTQYF. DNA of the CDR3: TGTGCCAGCGGGAGACAGGGGGCGGGCGCAGATACGCAGTATTTT.

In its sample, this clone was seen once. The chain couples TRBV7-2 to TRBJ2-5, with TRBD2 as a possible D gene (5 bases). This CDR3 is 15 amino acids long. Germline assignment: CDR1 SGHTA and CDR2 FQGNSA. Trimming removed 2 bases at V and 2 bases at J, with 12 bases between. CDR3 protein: CASSLNGIEQETQYF. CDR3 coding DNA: TGTGCCAGCAGCTTAAACGGGATAGAACAAGAGACCCAGTACTTC.

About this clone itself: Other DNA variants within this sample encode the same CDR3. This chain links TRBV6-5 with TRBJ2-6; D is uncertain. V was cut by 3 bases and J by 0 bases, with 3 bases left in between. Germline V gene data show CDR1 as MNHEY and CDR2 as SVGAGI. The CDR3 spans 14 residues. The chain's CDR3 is CASSYSSGANVLTF. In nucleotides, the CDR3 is TGTGCCAGCAGTTATAGCTCTGGGGCCAACGTCCTGACTTTC.

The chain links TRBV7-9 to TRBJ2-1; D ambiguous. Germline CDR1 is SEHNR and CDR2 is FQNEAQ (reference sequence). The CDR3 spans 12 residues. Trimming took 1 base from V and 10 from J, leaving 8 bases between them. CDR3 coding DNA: TGTGCCAGCAGCTTAGTTCCCCAGGAGCAGTTCTTC. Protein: CASSLVPQEQFF.

The CDR3 reads CAWRTPWETGTYEQYF. The DNA for the CDR3 is TGTGCCTGGAGGACCCCTTGGGAAACCGGGACCTACGAGCAGTACTTC. The gene calls are TRBV30 and TRBJ2-7, with D tentatively TRBD2 (5 bases). The CDR3 has 16 residues. Trimming took 3 bases from V and 2 from J, leaving 20 bases between them. Germline CDR1 is GTSNPN and CDR2 is SVGIG (reference sequence).

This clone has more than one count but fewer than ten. The CDR3 DNA follows: TGTGCCAGCAGCTTAGAAGTCTATTCTGAGCAGTTCTTC. Translation gives CASSLEVYSEQFF. The chain uses TRBV7-2 and TRBJ2-1; D is unclear. CDR3 length equals 13 residues. Germline V CDR1 and CDR2: SGHTA, FQGNSA. The V end was cut by 1 base, the J end by 9 bases, with 10 bases between.

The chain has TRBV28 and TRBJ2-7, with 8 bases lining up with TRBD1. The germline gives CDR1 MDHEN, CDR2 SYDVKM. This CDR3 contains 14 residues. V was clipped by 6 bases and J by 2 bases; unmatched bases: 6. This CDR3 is CASSSGTGTYEQYF. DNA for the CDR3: TGTGCCAGCAGCTCCGGGACAGGAACCTACGAGCAGTACTTC.

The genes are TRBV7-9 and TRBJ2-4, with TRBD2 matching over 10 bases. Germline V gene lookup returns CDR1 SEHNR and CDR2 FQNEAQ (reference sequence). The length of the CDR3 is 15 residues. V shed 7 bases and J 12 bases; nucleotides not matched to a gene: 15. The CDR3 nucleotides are TGTGCCAGCACCCAAGACCTAACTAGCGGGGTTCCTCAGTACTTC. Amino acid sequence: CASTQDLTSGVPQYF.

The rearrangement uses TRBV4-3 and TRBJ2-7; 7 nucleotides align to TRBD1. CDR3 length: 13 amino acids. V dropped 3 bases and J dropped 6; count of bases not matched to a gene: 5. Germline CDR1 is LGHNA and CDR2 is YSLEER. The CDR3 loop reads CASSHRGSGEQYF. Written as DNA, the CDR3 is TGCGCCAGCAGCCACAGGGGGTCGGGCGAGCAGTACTTC.

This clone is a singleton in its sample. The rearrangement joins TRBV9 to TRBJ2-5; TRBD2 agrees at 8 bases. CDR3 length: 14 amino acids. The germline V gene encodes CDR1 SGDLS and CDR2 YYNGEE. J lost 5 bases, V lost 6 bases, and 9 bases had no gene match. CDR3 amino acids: CASNPGGGAETQYF. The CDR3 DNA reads TGTGCCAGCAACCCCGGGGGGGGTGCGGAGACCCAGTACTTC.

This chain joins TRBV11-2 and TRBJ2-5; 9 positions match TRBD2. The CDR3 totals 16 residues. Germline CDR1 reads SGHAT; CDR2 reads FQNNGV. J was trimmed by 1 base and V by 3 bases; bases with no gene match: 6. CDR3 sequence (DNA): TGTGCCAGCAGCTTTCGCGGGCGGGGGGGCCAAGAGACCCAGTACTTC. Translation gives CASSFRGRGGQETQYF.

In DNA form, the CDR3 reads TGTGCCTGGAAACAGGGATCGAGGACTGAAGCTTTCTTT. Translation gives CAWKQGSRTEAFF. The rearrangement uses TRBV30 and TRBJ1-1, with D possibly being TRBD1 (6 bases). Germline CDR1 is GTSNPN and CDR2 is SVGIG (reference sequence). The CDR3 sequence is 13 residues long. V dropped 4 bases and J dropped 5 bases, with 14 bases sitting between them.

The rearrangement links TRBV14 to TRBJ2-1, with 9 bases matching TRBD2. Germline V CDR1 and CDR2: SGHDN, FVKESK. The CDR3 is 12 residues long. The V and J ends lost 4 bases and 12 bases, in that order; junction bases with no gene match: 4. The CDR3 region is CASSPMRGGQFF. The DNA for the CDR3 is TGTGCCAGCAGCCCAATGCGGGGGGGGCAGTTCTTC. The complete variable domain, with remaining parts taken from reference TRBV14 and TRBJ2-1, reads EAGVTQFPSHSVIEKGQTVTLRCDPISGHDNLYWYRRVMGKEIKFLLHFVKESKQDESGMPNNRFLAERTGGTYSTLKVQPAELEDSGVYFCASSPMRGGQFFGPGTRLTVL.

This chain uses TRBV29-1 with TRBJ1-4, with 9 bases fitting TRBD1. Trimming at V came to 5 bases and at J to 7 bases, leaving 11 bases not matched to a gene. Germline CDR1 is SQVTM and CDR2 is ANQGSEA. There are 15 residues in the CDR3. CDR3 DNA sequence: TGCAGCGTTTCCCAATCCGGGACAGGGTCTGAAAAACTGTTTTTT. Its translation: CSVSQSGTGSEKLFF.

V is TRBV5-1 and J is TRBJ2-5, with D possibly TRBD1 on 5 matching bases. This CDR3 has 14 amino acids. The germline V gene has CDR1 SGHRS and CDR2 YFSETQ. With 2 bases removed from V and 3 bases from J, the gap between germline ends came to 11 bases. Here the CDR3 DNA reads TGCGCCAGCAGCTTCGTGACAGATAAAGAGACCCAGTACTTC. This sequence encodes CASSFVTDKETQYF.

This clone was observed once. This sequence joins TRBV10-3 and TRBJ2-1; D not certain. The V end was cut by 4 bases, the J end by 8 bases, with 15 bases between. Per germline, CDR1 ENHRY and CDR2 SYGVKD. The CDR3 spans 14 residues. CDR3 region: CAISVGVLNDEQFF. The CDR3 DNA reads TGTGCCATCAGTGTTGGGGTGCTTAACGATGAGCAGTTCTTC.

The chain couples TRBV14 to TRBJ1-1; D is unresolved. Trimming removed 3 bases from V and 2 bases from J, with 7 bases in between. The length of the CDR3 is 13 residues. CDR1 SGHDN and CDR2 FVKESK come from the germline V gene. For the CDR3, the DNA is TGTGCCAGCAGCCAGGGTATAAACACTGAAGCTTTCTTT. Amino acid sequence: CASSQGINTEAFF. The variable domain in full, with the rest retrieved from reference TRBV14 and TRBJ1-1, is EAGVTQFPSHSVIEKGQTVTLRCDPISGHDNLYWYRRVMGKEIKFLLHFVKESKQDESGMPNNRFLAERTGGTYSTLKVQPAELEDSGVYFCASSQGINTEAFFGQGTRLTVV.